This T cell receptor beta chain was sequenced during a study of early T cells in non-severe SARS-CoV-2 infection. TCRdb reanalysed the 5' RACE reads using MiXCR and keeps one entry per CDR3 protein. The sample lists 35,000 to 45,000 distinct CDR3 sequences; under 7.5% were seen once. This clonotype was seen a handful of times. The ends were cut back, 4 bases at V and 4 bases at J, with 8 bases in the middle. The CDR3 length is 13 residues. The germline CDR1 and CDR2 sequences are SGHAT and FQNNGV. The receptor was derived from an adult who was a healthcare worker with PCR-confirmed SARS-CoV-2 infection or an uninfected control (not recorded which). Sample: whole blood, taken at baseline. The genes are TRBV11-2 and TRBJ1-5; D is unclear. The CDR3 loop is CASSSGLNQPQHF. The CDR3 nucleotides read TGTGCCAGCAGCTCAGGACTGAATCAGCCCCAGCATTTT.